The 20 T cell receptor beta chains below all came from one sample that was sequenced in a study of T cells in Graves' hyperthyroidism and ophthalmopathy (dated by TCRdb to the late 2010s). Receptor amplification or capture employed multiplex PCR. The run used an Illumina HiSeq 2000. The TCR beta CDR3 regions were amplified from the RNA transcripts. The first round of RT-PCR for the TCR CDR3 was performed with the HTBI primer set and the Qiagen OneStep RT-PCR kit. TCRdb itself trimmed the public reads at Q25 with fastp, ran MiXCR and retained productive beta chains. Rows matching on CDR3 protein sequence are summarized as one entry with the most common DNA and genes. The sample contains fewer than 750,000 distinct CDR3 sequences, about 45% of them found a single time. The ten largest make up around 7.7% of the sample. The source material was peripheral blood or thyroid tissue (not recorded which). All receptors come from a woman aged 18-29 years with Graves' hyperthyroidism.

With regard to this clonotype: The junction departs from germline at one end; a sequencing error may be responsible. The chain employs TRBV12-3 or TRBV12-4 and TRBJ1-4; no clear D. CDR3 length equals 17 residues. CDR3: CASTLSMEPATNEELFF. In DNA form, the CDR3 reads TGTGCCAGCACATTATCTATGGAGCCTGCAACTAATGAAGAACTGTTTTTT.

The CDR3 protein is CASRGLADQETQYF. The CDR3 DNA follows: TGTGCCAGCAGAGGCCTAGCGGACCAAGAGACCCAGTACTTC. This chain links TRBV7-9 with TRBJ2-5; TRBD2 aligns across 7 bases. The germline V gene encodes CDR1 SEHNR and CDR2 FQNEAQ (reference sequence). The CDR3 has 14 residues. V gave up 6 bases and J gave up 0 bases; unmatched junction bases: 4.

In this sample, this clonotype turned up once. The chain recombines TRBV7-2 with TRBJ2-5, with 14 bases lining up with TRBD2. The trim removed 5 bases at V and 4 bases at J, leaving 9 bases unmatched. CDR3 length: 17 residues. The V gene's germline CDR1 is SGHTA and CDR2 FQGNSA. CDR3 sequence (DNA): TGTGCCAGCAGCCCCGGGACTAGCGGGAGTGGGTTAGAGACCCAGTACTTC. Amino acid sequence: CASSPGTSGSGLETQYF.

The table lists this clonotype with many counts. The chain joins TRBV29-1 to TRBJ1-2, with D possibly being TRBD1 (5 bases). CDR1 SQVTM and CDR2 ANQGSEA come from the germline V gene. V lost 0 bases, J lost 4 bases, and 12 bases lay in between. This CDR3 has 14 amino acids. The CDR3 bases are TGCAGCGTTGAAGATCCCGGGACGGGCTATGGCTACACCTTC. Amino acids: CSVEDPGTGYGYTF.

This clonotype was observed many times. This rearrangement joins TRBV20-1 to TRBJ1-5; D gene ambiguous. The germline V gene encodes CDR1 DFQATT and CDR2 SNEGSKA (reference sequence). V was clipped by 5 bases and J by 2 bases, with 19 bases between them. This CDR3 region has 16 residues. The CDR3 sequence is CSASPRRARGNQPQHF. The CDR3, as DNA: TGCAGTGCTTCCCCCCGGAGGGCAAGGGGCAATCAGCCCCAGCATTTT.

This chain links TRBV2 with TRBJ2-6; D perhaps matches TRBD2 (5 bases). The CDR3 extends over 12 amino acids. The ends were cut back, 8 bases at V and 9 bases at J, with 11 bases in the middle. CDR1 is SNHLY, CDR2 FYNNEI, per germline. The CDR3 DNA follows: TGTGCCAGCCGGTCCGAGGGCAACGTCCTGACTTTC. Its protein product is CASRSEGNVLTF.

Worth noting for this clonotype: A read error may explain this, as a much larger clone is one base away. The genes are TRBV29-1 and TRBJ2-2, with D tentatively TRBD1 (7 bases). CDR3 length: 15 residues. Germline V gene data show CDR1 as SQVTM and CDR2 as ANQGSEA. CDR3 protein: CSVERDSANTGGLFF. CDR3 nucleotide sequence: TGCAGCGTTGAAAGGGACAGCGCGAACACCGGGGGGCTGTTTTTT.

This clonotype has just a few counts. CDR3 residues: CASSPWVLARTGELFF. The DNA for the CDR3 is TGTGCCAGCAGCCCTTGGGTCCTAGCGAGGACCGGGGAGCTGTTTTTT. V usage is TRBV7-8 and J usage is TRBJ2-2, with a possible D match to TRBD2 (6 bases). Trimming cost V 5 bases and J 5 bases, with 18 bases left between them. Per the germline V gene, CDR1 is SGHVS and CDR2 is FQNEAQ. The CDR3 extends over 16 amino acids.

V usage is TRBV29-1 and J usage is TRBJ2-7; 13 nucleotides match TRBD2. The V gene's germline CDR1 is SQVTM and CDR2 ANQGSEA. The V and J ends lost 6 bases and 2 bases, in that order; junction bases with no gene match: 4. The CDR3 runs 14 residues. This chain's CDR3 is CSVLGLAGAYEQYF. Here the CDR3 DNA reads TGCAGCGTATTAGGACTAGCGGGAGCCTACGAGCAGTACTTC.

V gene TRBV7-2 combines with J gene TRBJ2-5; 10 positions match TRBD1. With 3 bases clipped from V and 5 bases from J, the junction kept 6 bases outside the gene matches. Looked up from germline, CDR1 is SGHTA and CDR2 is FQGNSA. This CDR3 has 15 amino acids. The CDR3 sequence: CASSFLTGGRETQYF. CDR3 nucleotides: TGTGCCAGCAGCTTTCTGACAGGGGGCCGTGAGACCCAGTACTTC.

Concerning this clonotype: The limits of the CDR3 on the DNA are not certain, so only TCRdb's listed CDR3 is given. V is TRBV2 and J is TRBJ1-4; TRBD1 is taken as the D call from the table, unchecked against the DNA. CDR1 is SNHLY and CDR2 is FYNNEI in the germline V gene. The CDR3 length is 15 residues, termini included. The CDR3: CASSVQGPIGKNCFF.

This rearrangement joins TRBV10-3 to TRBJ2-5, with TRBD2 as a possible D gene (7 bases). Germline values: CDR1 ENHRY, CDR2 SYGVKD. V was shortened by 5 bases and J by 9 bases, with 16 bases between the two germline ends. The CDR3 runs to 13 residues. The CDR3 bases are TGTGCCATCAGTCGCGGGGCGGGGGCGGCCCAGTACTTC. This codes for CAISRGAGAAQYF.

The V call is TRBV19, the J call TRBJ2-4; D gene ambiguous. Trimming took off 6 bases at V and 6 bases at J, with 18 bases between the two ends. Germline CDR1 is LNHDA and CDR2 is SQIVND (reference sequence). The CDR3 sequence is 15 residues long. CDR3 bases: TGTGCCAGTAGCCAACAGAAGGAGCTAGGAAACATTCAGTACTTC. Its translation is CASSQQKELGNIQYF. Together with reference TRBV19 and TRBJ2-4, the CDR3 gives the full variable domain: DGGITQSPKYLFRKEGQNVTLSCEQNLNHDAMYWYRQDPGQGLRLIYYSQIVNDFQKGDIAEGYSVSREKKESFPLTVTSAQKNPTAFYLCASSQQKELGNIQYFGAGTRLSVL.

About this clonotype: This may be a read error: a much more frequent sequence differs by one nucleotide. V and J are TRBV6-1 and TRBJ2-7, with 7 bases matching TRBD1. Germline CDR1 reads MNHNS; CDR2 reads SASEGT. The J segment lost 3 bases and the V segment lost 6 bases, leaving 8 bases of the junction unmatched. This CDR3 comprises 14 residues. The CDR3 DNA is TGTGCCAGCAGCCAGGACAGGAGGCACTACGAGCAGTACTTC. This encodes CASSQDRRHYEQYF.

This clonotype was picked up many times. V and J are TRBV5-1 and TRBJ1-1, with a possible D match to TRBD1 (5 bases). V was clipped by 4 bases and J by 11 bases, with 30 bases between them. The CDR3 length is 17 residues. Germline V lookup: CDR1 SGHRS, CDR2 YFSETQ. In DNA, the CDR3 is TGCGCCAGCAGCCCCGGAGGTCGGGGGAGGGACGCTGGTAGGGCTTTCTTT. It specifies CASSPGGRGRDAGRAFF. The full variable domain, completed using reference TRBV5-1 and TRBJ1-1, is KAGVTQTPRYLIKTRGQQVTLSCSPISGHRSVSWYQQTPGQGLQFLFEYFSETQRNKGNFPGRFSGRQFSNSRSEMNVSTLELGDSALYLCASSPGGRGRDAGRAFFGQGTRLTVV.

This chain uses TRBV12-3 or TRBV12-4 with TRBJ2-7; D unclear. The V end was cut by 3 bases, the J end by 3 bases, with 12 bases between. The CDR3 extends over 14 amino acids. The DNA of the CDR3 is TGTGCCAGCAGTTTGGGCGGTTCATACTACGAGCAGTACTTC. Translated: CASSLGGSYYEQYF.

This clonotype appeared once. The chain uses TRBV25-1 and TRBJ1-5; 8 bases are shared with TRBD1. CDR3 length: 16 residues. Trimming cost V 6 bases and J 3 bases; bases outside gene matches: 10. Germline V gene lookup returns CDR1 MGHDK and CDR2 SYGVNS. Here the CDR3 reads CASSGRTGIPNQPQHF. CDR3 bases: TGTGCCAGCAGCGGCAGGACAGGGATCCCCAATCAGCCCCAGCATTTT.

This clonotype was seen ten or more times. The genes are TRBV12-3 or TRBV12-4 and TRBJ2-7; perhaps TRBD2 as D (6 bases). This CDR3 spans 17 amino acids. V was clipped by 5 bases and J by 3 bases, with 23 bases between them. The CDR3 bases are TGTGCCAGCAGTCTCGGGATGGACTACCGAAGATACTACGAGCAGTACTTC. As protein: CASSLGMDYRRYYEQYF.

This clonotype came up a few times. This sequence joins TRBV7-9 and TRBJ2-7, with D unresolved. With 6 bases removed from V and 1 base from J, the gap between germline ends came to 16 bases. This CDR3 is 15 amino acids long. In germline, CDR1 is SEHNR, CDR2 FQNEAQ (reference sequence). This CDR3 reads CASSLWQAGSYEQYF. CDR3 nucleotides: TGTGCCAGCAGTTTGTGGCAGGCCGGATCCTACGAGCAGTACTTC.

The chain employs TRBV6-2 or TRBV6-3 and TRBJ2-2; D is unresolved. The CDR3 is 13 residues long. The germline V gene has CDR1 MNHEY and CDR2 SVGEGT. Between the trimmed V and J ends, which lost 2 bases and 6 bases, there was a span of 7 bases. CDR3 region: CASSYVHPGELFF. The CDR3 DNA reads as TGTGCCAGCAGTTACGTCCACCCCGGGGAGCTGTTTTTT.